This T cell receptor beta chain was profiled in a study of CD8+ T cells in alopecia areata. Whole-study findings and limits: Tissue-resident alphabeta T cells belonging to normal skin likewise get sequenced within scalp specimens. Under tofacitinib, numerous expanded lesional clonotypes remained detectable in scalp and blood.

As for treatment: oral pan-JAK inhibitor, 5-10 mg twice daily. A word on this clone: The antigen is undetermined.

V was clipped by 9 bases and J by 0 bases; unmatched bases: 12. This CDR3 region has 16 residues. Germline values: CDR1 SNHLY, CDR2 FYNNEI. Sequencing templates came from extracted RNA that was reverse transcribed into cDNA. Repertoires were generated with immunoSEQ multiplex PCR, while TCRdb's copy carries only in-frame clones and drops some. In the table there are 110,000 or so clones, 50% to 65% of which are singletons. The chain recombines TRBV2 with TRBJ2-3, with 7 nucleotides matching TRBD1. Sequenced here: CD4+ T cells sorted from blood, sampled at week 24, from a patient treated with tofacitinib. The origin of this receptor is a human donor with alopecia areata. The CDR3 reads CASETGTAISTDTQYF. The CDR3 region has the DNA TGTGCCAGTGAGACCGGGACAGCGATTAGCACAGATACGCAGTATTTT.